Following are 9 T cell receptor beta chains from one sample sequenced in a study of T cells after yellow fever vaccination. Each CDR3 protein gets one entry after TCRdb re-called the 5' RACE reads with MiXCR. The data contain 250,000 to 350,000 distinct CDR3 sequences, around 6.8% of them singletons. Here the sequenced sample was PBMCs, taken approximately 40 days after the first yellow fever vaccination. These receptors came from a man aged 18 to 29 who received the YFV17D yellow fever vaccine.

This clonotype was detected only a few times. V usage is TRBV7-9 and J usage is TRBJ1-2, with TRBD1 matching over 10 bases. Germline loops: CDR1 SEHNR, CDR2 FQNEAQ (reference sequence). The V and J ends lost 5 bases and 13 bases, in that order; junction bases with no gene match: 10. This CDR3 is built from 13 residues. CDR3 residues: CASSGSRDRGRTF. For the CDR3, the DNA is TGTGCCAGCAGCGGATCGAGGGACAGGGGTCGCACCTTC.

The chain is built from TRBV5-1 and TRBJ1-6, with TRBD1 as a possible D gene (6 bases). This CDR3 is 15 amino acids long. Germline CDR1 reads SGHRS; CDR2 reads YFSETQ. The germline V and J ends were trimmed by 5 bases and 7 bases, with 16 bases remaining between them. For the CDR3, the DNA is TGCGCCAGCAGGCGAGAGGACAGAAACAATTCACCCCTCCACTTT. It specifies CASRREDRNNSPLHF. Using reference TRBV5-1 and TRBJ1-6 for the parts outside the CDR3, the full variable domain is KAGVTQTPRYLIKTRGQQVTLSCSPISGHRSVSWYQQTPGQGLQFLFEYFSETQRNKGNFPGRFSGRQFSNSRSEMNVSTLELGDSALYLCASRREDRNNSPLHFGNGTRLTVT.

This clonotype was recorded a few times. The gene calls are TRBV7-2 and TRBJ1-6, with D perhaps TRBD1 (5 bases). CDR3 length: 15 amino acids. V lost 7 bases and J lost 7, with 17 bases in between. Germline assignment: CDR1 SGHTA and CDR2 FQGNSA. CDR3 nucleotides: TGTGCCAGCACCCTCCCGGGACTAAGCAATTCACCCCTCCACTTT. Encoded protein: CASTLPGLSNSPLHF.

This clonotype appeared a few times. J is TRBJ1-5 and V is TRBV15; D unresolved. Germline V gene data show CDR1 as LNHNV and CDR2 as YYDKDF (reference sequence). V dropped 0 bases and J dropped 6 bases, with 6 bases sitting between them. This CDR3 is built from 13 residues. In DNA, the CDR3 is TGTGCCACCAGCAGAGATGGGGTTCAGCCCCAGCATTTT. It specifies CATSRDGVQPQHF. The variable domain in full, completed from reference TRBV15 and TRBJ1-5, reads DAMVIQNPRYQVTQFGKPVTLSCSQTLNHNVMYWYQQKSSQAPKLLFHYYDKDFNNEADTPDNFQSRRPNTSFCFLDIRSPGLGDTAMYLCATSRDGVQPQHFGDGTRLSIL.

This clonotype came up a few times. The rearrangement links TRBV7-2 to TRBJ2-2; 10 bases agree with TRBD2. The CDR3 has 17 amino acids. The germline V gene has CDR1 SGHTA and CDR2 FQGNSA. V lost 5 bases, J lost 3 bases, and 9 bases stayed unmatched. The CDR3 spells CASSLRASGGYTGELFF. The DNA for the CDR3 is TGTGCCAGCAGCCTGAGGGCTAGCGGGGGATACACCGGGGAGCTGTTTTTT.

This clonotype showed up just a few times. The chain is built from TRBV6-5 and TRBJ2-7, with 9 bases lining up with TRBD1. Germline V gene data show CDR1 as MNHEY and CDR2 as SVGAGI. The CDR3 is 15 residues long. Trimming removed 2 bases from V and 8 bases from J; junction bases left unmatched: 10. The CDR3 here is CASSYQGQGNTKQYF. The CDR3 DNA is TGTGCCAGCAGTTACCAGGGACAGGGAAATACGAAGCAGTACTTC.

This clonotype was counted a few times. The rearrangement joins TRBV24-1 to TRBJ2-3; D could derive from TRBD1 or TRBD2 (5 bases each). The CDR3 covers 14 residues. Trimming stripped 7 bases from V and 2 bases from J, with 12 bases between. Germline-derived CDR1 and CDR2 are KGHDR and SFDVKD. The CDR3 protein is CATSGTFPTDTQYF. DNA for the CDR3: TGTGCCACCAGCGGGACCTTCCCCACAGATACGCAGTATTTT.

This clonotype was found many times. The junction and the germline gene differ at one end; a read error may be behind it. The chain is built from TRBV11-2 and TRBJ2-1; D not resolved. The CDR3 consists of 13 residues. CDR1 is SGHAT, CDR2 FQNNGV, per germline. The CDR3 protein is CASTLGSTNEQFF. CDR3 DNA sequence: TGTGCCAGCACCTTAGGTAGCACGAATGAGCAGTTCTTC.

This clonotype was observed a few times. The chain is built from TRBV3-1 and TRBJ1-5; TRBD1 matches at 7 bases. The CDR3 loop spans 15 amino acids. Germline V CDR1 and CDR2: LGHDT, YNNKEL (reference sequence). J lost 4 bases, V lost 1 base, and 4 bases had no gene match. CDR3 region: CASSQGVRGNQPQHF. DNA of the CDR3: TGTGCCAGCAGCCAAGGAGTCAGGGGGAATCAGCCCCAGCATTTT.